One sample yielded the 27 T cell receptor beta chains listed below, sequenced in a study of CD8+ T cells in alopecia areata. TCR sequencing used cDNA made by reverse transcription of extracted RNA. Generated by immunoSEQ multiplex PCR, the TCRdb table keeps only in-frame clones and is missing some. This sample has roughly 180,000 clones, with around 49% found just once. The treatment is: oral pan-JAK inhibitor, 5-10 mg twice daily. The sample consisted of CD8+ T cells sorted from blood, taken at approximately week 51, from a patient treated with tofacitinib. The receptors were gathered from a human donor with alopecia areata.

The chain recombines TRBV25-1 with TRBJ1-1, with D perhaps TRBD1 (6 bases). Deletions cut 4 bases from V and 5 bases from J, with 14 bases between. The CDR3 spans 14 residues. From germline, CDR1 is MGHDK and CDR2 SYGVNS. CDR3 sequence: CASSATGTLTEAFF. The CDR3 nucleotides read TGTGCCAGCAGTGCCACAGGGACTTTGACTGAAGCTTTCTTT.

This clone has a single count. This rearrangement joins TRBV5-1 to TRBJ2-1, with 11 bases matching TRBD1. CDR3 size: 15 residues. Germline lookup yields CDR1 SGHRS and CDR2 YFSETQ. Trimming cost V 3 bases and J 9 bases; bases outside gene matches: 8. The CDR3 DNA sequence: TGCGCCAGCAGCTCCGGACAGGGGGCGAGGGGTGAGCAGTTCTTC. It is translated as CASSSGQGARGEQFF.

J is TRBJ2-7 and V is TRBV7-2; D is undetermined. The germline CDR1 and CDR2 sequences are SGHTA and FQGNSA. The CDR3 covers 12 residues. The germline V and J ends were trimmed by 2 bases and 8 bases, with 10 bases remaining between them. In DNA, the CDR3 is TGTGCCAGCAGCTTAAGCCCGACAAAGCAGTACTTC. Protein product: CASSLSPTKQYF.

This chain links TRBV30 with TRBJ2-7, with TRBD1 matching 7 bases. The junction had 12 bases not matched to a gene; V was cut back by 0 bases and J by 7 bases. Germline CDR1 GTSNPN, CDR2 SVGIG (reference sequence). The CDR3 is 15 amino acids. The CDR3 sequence is CAWSVPRQGMREQYF. For the CDR3, the DNA is TGTGCCTGGAGTGTACCTCGACAGGGAATGAGGGAGCAGTACTTC.

This clone has just one count. The genes are TRBV30 and TRBJ2-3; TRBD2 matches at 10 bases. Germline values: CDR1 GTSNPN, CDR2 SVGIG (reference sequence). The V and J ends lost 4 bases and 4 bases, in that order; junction bases with no gene match: 11. This CDR3 spans 16 amino acids. In nucleotides, the CDR3 is TGTGCCTGGAAGGTTGGCGAGCGGGGGGGCCCAGATACGCAGTATTTT. Translation gives CAWKVGERGGPDTQYF. Filled out from reference TRBV30 and TRBJ2-3, the complete variable domain reads SQTIHQWPATLVQPVGSPLSLECTVEGTSNPNLYWYRQAAGRGLQLLFYSVGIGQISSEVPQNLSASRPQDRQFILSSKKLLLSDSGFYLCAWKVGERGGPDTQYFGPGTRLTVL.

The chain couples TRBV11-1 to TRBJ2-3, with D maybe TRBD1 (7 bases). Trimming removed 11 bases from V and 2 bases from J, with 14 bases in between. Per the germline V gene, CDR1 is SGHAT and CDR2 is FQDESV (reference sequence). This CDR3 is built from 13 residues. The CDR3 nucleotides are TGTGCCGCAGGGGGGAGAGACACAGATACGCAGTATTTT. Its translation is CAAGGRDTDTQYF.

Remarks on this clone: The same CDR3 can be traced to other DNA sequences in this sample. The chain recombines TRBV7-9 with TRBJ1-5; D may be TRBD1 (5 bases). Germline CDR1 and CDR2: SEHNR and FQNEAQ (reference sequence). CDR3 length equals 14 residues. V gave up 1 base and J gave up 4 bases, with 8 bases separating them. The CDR3 is CASSLGQGNQPQHF. The CDR3, as DNA: TGTGCCAGCAGCTTAGGGCAGGGTAATCAGCCCCAGCATTTT.

V usage is TRBV30 and J usage is TRBJ1-3; D is unclear. The CDR3 length is 11 residues. Trimming cost V 8 bases and J 0 bases, with 5 bases left between them. Germline values: CDR1 GTSNPN, CDR2 SVGIG (reference sequence). The CDR3 DNA is TGTGCCCGGGACTCTGGAAACACCATATATTTT. Its translation: CARDSGNTIYF.

The chain has TRBV7-2 and TRBJ2-7; possible D gene TRBD2, 6 bases. Germline V gene sequence: CDR1 SGHTA, CDR2 FQGNSA. The CDR3 loop spans 13 amino acids. With 5 bases removed from V and 6 bases from J, the gap between germline ends came to 14 bases. The CDR3 is CASSPGTPGEQYF. The CDR3 region has the DNA TGTGCCAGCAGCCCCGGGACTCCTGGCGAGCAGTACTTC.

This clone was found a few times. Here the CDR3 reads CASSPAGSSYEQYF. DNA of the CDR3: TGTGCCAGTAGTCCGGCCGGGAGCTCCTACGAGCAGTACTTC. This rearrangement joins TRBV19 to TRBJ2-7; D perhaps matches TRBD2 (6 bases). Trimming shortened V by 5 bases and J by 0 bases, and 11 bases separated the two germline ends. CDR3 length: 14 residues. Germline values: CDR1 LNHDA, CDR2 SQIVND (reference sequence).

This clone showed up just a few times. The rearrangement uses TRBV5-6 and TRBJ1-2, with 7 nucleotides matching TRBD1. This CDR3 is built from 15 residues. The germline CDR1 and CDR2 sequences are SGHDT and YYEEEE. V lost 4 bases to trimming and J lost 0 bases; unmatched junction nucleotides: 6. The CDR3 bases are TGTGCCAGCAGCGCCGGGACAGCAGCTAACTATGGCTACACCTTC. Protein: CASSAGTAANYGYTF. Full variable domain (missing parts from reference TRBV5-6 and TRBJ1-2): DAGVTQSPTHLIKTRGQQVTLRCSPKSGHDTVSWYQQALGQGPQFIFQYYEEEERQRGNFPDRFSGHQFPNYSSELNVNALLLGDSALYLCASSAGTAANYGYTFGSGTRLTVV.

V is TRBV6-4 and J is TRBJ2-1; 10 nucleotides match TRBD2. V trimming: 0 bases; J trimming: 8 bases; junction bases outside the gene matches: 7. Germline V CDR1 and CDR2: MRHNA, SNTAGT. There are 16 residues in the CDR3. CDR3 protein: CASSDSASGGAHEQFF. The CDR3 DNA follows: TGTGCCAGCAGTGACTCGGCCAGCGGGGGGGCGCATGAGCAGTTCTTC.

The gene calls are TRBV5-6 and TRBJ2-3; D not resolved. The ends were cut back, 0 bases at V and 2 bases at J, with 7 bases in the middle. The CDR3 length is 14 residues. CDR1 and CDR2 (germline): SGHDT, YYEEEE. CDR3 nucleotide sequence: TGTGCCAGCAGCTTGGGACCGATCACAGATACGCAGTATTTT. This encodes CASSLGPITDTQYF.

The J gene is TRBJ2-3, the V gene TRBV30, with D possibly TRBD2 on 6 matching bases. The CDR3 totals 14 residues. Trimming shortened V by 0 bases and J by 8 bases, and 15 bases separated the two germline ends. Per germline, CDR1 GTSNPN and CDR2 SVGIG (reference sequence). CDR3 bases: TGTGCCTGGAGTGTTGACGGGGCCGGGGGTACGCAGTATTTT. This codes for CAWSVDGAGGTQYF.

In this sample, this clone turned up a few times. The chain uses TRBV29-1 and TRBJ2-1; 15 nucleotides align to TRBD2. The CDR3 consists of 17 residues. Per the germline V gene, CDR1 is SQVTM and CDR2 is ANQGSEA. J was trimmed by 0 bases and V by 3 bases; bases with no gene match: 3. Written as DNA, the CDR3 is TGCAGCGTTGATGGACTAGCGGGGGGGAGCTCCTACAATGAGCAGTTCTTC. It specifies CSVDGLAGGSSYNEQFF.

V usage is TRBV6-5 and J usage is TRBJ1-2, with TRBD1 matching 10 bases. Germline V gene data show CDR1 as MNHEY and CDR2 as SVGAGI. V trimming: 6 bases; J trimming: 4 bases; junction bases outside the gene matches: 8. This CDR3 has 15 amino acids. The DNA for the CDR3 is TGTGCCAGCAGACCCGGGACAGGGGTTATCTATGGCTACACCTTC. Translating it yields CASRPGTGVIYGYTF.

This clone was counted a few times. V and J are TRBV30 and TRBJ1-2; 8 bases map to TRBD1. V lost 3 bases and J lost 6; bases outside the gene matches: 21. From germline, CDR1 is GTSNPN and CDR2 SVGIG (reference sequence). CDR3 size: 18 residues. CDR3 sequence (DNA): TGTGCCTGGAGGTACCAACCGGGACAGGCCCAACCAAGGAATGGCTACACCTTC. It yields the protein CAWRYQPGQAQPRNGYTF.

The V gene is TRBV29-1, the J gene TRBJ1-4, with D uncertain. This CDR3 contains 15 residues. The V end was cut by 1 base, the J end by 4 bases, with 13 bases between. Germline loops: CDR1 SQVTM, CDR2 ANQGSEA. CDR3: CSVEVVGAGNEKLFF. CDR3 DNA sequence: TGCAGCGTTGAAGTGGTGGGTGCGGGTAATGAAAAACTGTTTTTT.

The V and J genes are TRBV18 and TRBJ1-1; D perhaps matches TRBD1 (6 bases). Germline V lookup: CDR1 KGHSH, CDR2 LQKENI. The CDR3 spans 14 residues. V was trimmed by 6 bases and J by 1 base, leaving 12 bases between them. CDR3: CASSPQTGNTEAFF. DNA for the CDR3: TGTGCCAGCTCTCCCCAGACAGGGAACACTGAAGCTTTCTTT.

The gene calls are TRBV15 and TRBJ2-7; D is possibly TRBD2 (6 bases). V lost 5 bases and J 5 bases, leaving 16 bases between the germline ends. CDR3 length equals 14 residues. Germline V gene data show CDR1 as LNHNV and CDR2 as YYDKDF (reference sequence). The CDR3 coding sequence is TGTGCCACCAGCTCCGGAGATTCGGGAGACGAGCAGTACTTC. Its protein is CATSSGDSGDEQYF.

J is TRBJ2-7 and V is TRBV27, with no clear D. Germline CDR1 is MNHEY and CDR2 is SMNVEV (reference sequence). This CDR3 spans 11 amino acids. V was clipped by 0 bases and J by 7 bases, with 4 bases between them. Here the CDR3 DNA reads TGTGCCAGCAGTTTATCAAATGAGCAGTACTTC. Protein product: CASSLSNEQYF.

This clone was counted once. The chain couples TRBV4-3 to TRBJ2-5; D remains ambiguous. The V end was cut by 0 bases, the J end by 5 bases, with 7 bases between. CDR3 length: 13 residues. CDR1 LGHNA and CDR2 YSLEER come from the germline V gene. Here the CDR3 reads CASSQDRRETQYF. The CDR3 DNA sequence: TGCGCCAGCAGCCAAGATAGGCGGGAGACCCAGTACTTC.

The CDR3 reads CASSLEGAHQPQHF. The CDR3 DNA sequence: TGTGCCAGCAGCTTGGAGGGGGCCCATCAGCCCCAGCATTTT. This chain joins TRBV5-6 and TRBJ1-5, with 7 bases fitting TRBD1. CDR3 length: 14 residues. V was pared by 0 bases and J by 5 bases, with 2 bases of the junction left unmatched. CDR1 SGHDT and CDR2 YYEEEE come from the germline V gene.

The chain combines TRBV5-6 with TRBJ2-7; D remains unclear. There are 14 residues in the CDR3. The ends were cut back, 4 bases at V and 3 bases at J, with 14 bases in the middle. The germline V gene has CDR1 SGHDT and CDR2 YYEEEE. The CDR3 reads CASSPGQLLYEQYF. Written as DNA, the CDR3 is TGTGCCAGCAGCCCAGGTCAACTTCTCTACGAGCAGTACTTC.

The chain links TRBV13 to TRBJ2-5, with TRBD2 matching 7 bases. J was trimmed by 1 base and V by 1 base; bases with no gene match: 3. Germline V CDR1 and CDR2: PRHDT, FYEKMQ (reference sequence). The CDR3 is made up of 15 amino acids. CDR3 sequence reads: CASSLVGEGQETQYF. In DNA, the CDR3 is TGTGCCAGCAGCTTAGTCGGGGAGGGCCAAGAGACCCAGTACTTC.

V is TRBV6-5 and J is TRBJ1-5; D call uncertain. The CDR3 length is 15 residues. Germline CDR1 MNHEY, CDR2 SVGAGI. Deletions cut 4 bases from V and 0 bases from J, with 10 bases between. This CDR3 is CASSSRMDSNQPQHF. The CDR3 bases are TGTGCCAGCAGTTCCAGGATGGATAGCAATCAGCCCCAGCATTTT.

The rearrangement joins TRBV2 to TRBJ1-1; no clear D gene. V lost 7 bases and J 7 bases, leaving 10 bases between the germline ends. Germline loops: CDR1 SNHLY, CDR2 FYNNEI. The CDR3 is 11 amino acids. In DNA form, the CDR3 reads TGTGCCAGCACCGCCGATGGTGAAGCTTTCTTT. It yields the protein CASTADGEAFF.